This note documents a single T cell receptor (beta chain) sequence. Which antigen it targets is not known. There are no base qualities to consult, and no much larger clone falls within one base. Other DNA sequences in the same sample also yield this CDR3. The data were taken from a study of shared clonotypes between healthy human individuals (dated by TCRdb to the early 2020s). Broadly, across the study: Two women and three men aged 18 to 49 years were included in the cohort. To estimate repertoire size and how much clonotype sharing occurs between individuals, the study deeply sequenced the blood TCR repertoires of about five healthy adults. Libraries were prepared and TCR repertoires were sequenced by different laboratories using diverse techniques, in order to increase sequencing depth and limit assay-specific biases. For each donor, CD4 naive and CD4 memory were each given three plates, CD8 naive was given two plates, and CD8 memory was given one plate. Between about 0.8 and 9 billion PBMCs per donor were obtained by leukapheresis. The full study reports these points: Compared with non-shared clonotypes, clonotypes shared by all four sorted-subset donors had higher generation probabilities. Rarefaction of sorted-subset datasets indicated incomplete sequencing despite the large sequencing depth. Larger estimated clonotype richness was generally found for naive subsets than for memory subsets. Only blood was sampled, and tissue TCR repertoires likely differ from those in blood. The small number of donors limited the genetic and exposure-history diversity represented. Pairwise subsampling indicated that sequencing depth was expected to affect the degree of clonotype sharing among donors. Across a few donors, approximately 5% of naive CD4, roughly 3.5% of naive CD8, 2% to 2.5% of memory CD4, and 0.4% of memory CD8 clonotypes were shared.

TCR CDR3 regions were amplified from genomic DNA by multiplex PCR using the deep immunoSEQ assay. Extracted genomic DNA from each cell subset was spread evenly across all wells of several immunoSEQ 96-well plates, with each plate serving as a replicate. For sorted subsets, each replicate PCR was loaded with 200 ng genomic DNA, equivalent to approximately 27,000 T cell genomes. The purified libraries were quantified using a Qubit 3.0 fluorometer, sized with a Bioanalyzer 2100, and then quantified again using the KAPA Library Quantification kit. Every immunoSEQ 96-well plate was sequenced on a dedicated single-read 150-cycle Illumina NextSeq 550 flow cell. Per the original workflow: Because the immunoSEQ output held only junctional sequences and lacked quality scores, the filtering could not match the filtering applied to full-length reads. To assign V/J genes and CDR3, sequences were annotated using PyIR, a Python wrapper for IgBLAST v1.9, with IMGT germline references. Reads were removed for weak V/J assignments (E-value above 1e-6), missing CDR3, stop codons, out-of-frame junctions, or ambiguous translated residues. V3J clonotypes were defined as sequences sharing an identical inferred V gene, J gene, and CDR3 amino acid sequence. The percentage overlap between two repertoires was calculated by dividing the number of shared unique clonotypes by the size of the smaller repertoire. RTK rarefaction, the Chao1 estimator, and Recon v2.1 estimates of unobserved clonotypes were used to assess repertoire richness. For all TCRbeta clonotypes obtained by the gDNA method from a few donors, generation probabilities were computed with OLGA. TCRdb holds this immuneACCESS table with in-frame rearrangements only. Some clones are missing; in checked studies, unresolved V genes explain under half, and the rest has no known cause. The V and J calls and clone size are taken from that table; D and trimming were inferred from the DNA. Counted in this sample were under 750,000 clones; 55% to 75% of them appeared once. The top ten clonotypes cover under 2% of the sample.

V and J are trimmed by 5 bases and 4 bases, and the gene matches miss 3 bases of the junction. CDR1 and CDR2, looked up from the germline V gene, are SGHNT and YENEEA. The CDR3, cysteine through phenylalanine, is 13 amino acids long. Left in the record is the CDR3 DNA by itself, 39 bases read in frame from the first base. Donors were healthy HIV-negative adults with no recently reported acute infections or vaccinations. All donors were Caucasian adults living in Nashville, Tennessee, USA. CD4+ T cells were enriched by magnetic negative selection; naive cells were then positively selected on CD45RA, and the negative fraction formed the memory subset. After blood collection by leukapheresis, PBMCs were isolated using Ficoll-Histopaque density gradient centrifugation and then cryopreserved in the vapor phase of liquid nitrogen. Analytical flow cytometry was used to check the purity and quantity of every magnetically sorted T cell population. Genomic DNA was isolated from each sorted fraction and quantified by UV absorbance on a Nanodrop 2000c.

Source material: memory CD4+ T cells sorted from blood. What this sample's cell subset or site label stands for: CD45RA-negative fraction. This sequence was found in a woman under 40 in good health. The receptor chain draws on TRBV11-3 and TRBJ2-5, with TRBD1 identical over 8 junction bases. The CDR3 protein is CASSPTGVETQYF. The nucleotides read TGTGCCAGCAGCCCGACAGGGGTAGAGACCCAGTACTTC.